The 7 T cell receptor beta chains given below trace back to one sample, sequenced in a study of T cell repertoires in cytomegalovirus infection. These TCRs are of unknown antigen specificity. MiXCR was run by TCRdb on the reads, yielding one entry per CDR3 protein. The sample includes hundreds of thousands of distinct CDR3 sequences, around 32% of them seen just once. This specimen was cultured PBMCs, taken from culture after CMV antigen stimulation. All receptors derive from a human donor in good health (CMV status not recorded). Some clones in this sample may be carry-over from other donors' samples.

The chain joins TRBV6-5 to TRBJ2-1, with 12 positions matching TRBD2. The CDR3 totals 15 residues. With V trimmed by 5 bases and J by 6 bases, 5 bases remained unmatched. Looked up from germline, CDR1 is MNHEY and CDR2 is SVGAGI. CDR3 residues: CASSRTSGTVNEQFF. DNA for the CDR3: TGTGCCAGCAGTAGGACTAGCGGGACAGTCAATGAGCAGTTCTTC.

This chain links TRBV15 with TRBJ2-1, with TRBD2 matching 7 bases. Per germline, CDR1 LNHNV and CDR2 YYDKDF (reference sequence). V lost 2 bases and J lost 9; bases outside the gene matches: 10. The CDR3 sequence is 15 residues long. CDR3 nucleotide sequence: TGTGCCACCAGCAGATGGGGGGGGGACGAACCTGAGCAGTTCTTC. This translates into CATSRWGGDEPEQFF. Based on the CDR3 plus reference TRBV15 and TRBJ2-1, the full variable domain is DAMVIQNPRYQVTQFGKPVTLSCSQTLNHNVMYWYQQKSSQAPKLLFHYYDKDFNNEADTPDNFQSRRPNTSFCFLDIRSPGLGDTAMYLCATSRWGGDEPEQFFGPGTRLTVL.

The rearrangement links TRBV7-6 to TRBJ2-5; no clear D gene. The CDR3 extends over 12 amino acids. The V gene's germline CDR1 is SGHVS and CDR2 FNYEAQ. Trimming shortened V by 5 bases and J by 7 bases, and 11 bases separated the two germline ends. This CDR3 reads CASSPSYGTQYF. DNA of the CDR3: TGTGCCAGCAGCCCCAGCTACGGGACCCAGTACTTC.

This clonotype was recorded a few times. The rearrangement links TRBV28 to TRBJ2-7; perhaps TRBD1 as D (5 bases). The CDR3 covers 14 residues. The germline CDR1 and CDR2 sequences are MDHEN and SYDVKM. The germline V and J ends were trimmed by 1 base and 2 bases, with 9 bases remaining between them. The CDR3 spells CASSLLDTAYEQYF. In DNA, the CDR3 is TGTGCCAGCAGTTTATTGGACACAGCCTACGAGCAGTACTTC.

This clonotype was observed many times. V and J are TRBV7-2 and TRBJ2-5, with 7 bases fitting TRBD2. The CDR3 has 13 amino acids. Germline CDR1 and CDR2: SGHTA and FQGNSA. The J segment lost 7 bases and the V segment lost 3 bases, leaving 5 bases of the junction unmatched. The CDR3 DNA reads TGTGCCAGCAGCTTCGGCAGGGAGGGGACCCAGTACTTC. This encodes CASSFGREGTQYF.

The chain is built from TRBV5-4 and TRBJ2-1; possible D gene TRBD1, 6 bases. This CDR3 comprises 15 residues. V was cut by 5 bases and J by 4 bases, with 16 bases left in between. CDR1 is SGHNT and CDR2 is YYREEE in the germline V gene (reference sequence). CDR3 in amino acids: CASSKGEPLYNEQFF. The CDR3 DNA follows: TGTGCCAGCAGTAAGGGGGAGCCCCTATACAATGAGCAGTTCTTC.

This clonotype came up many times. V gene TRBV12-3 or TRBV12-4 combines with J gene TRBJ1-1; no clear D. This CDR3 has 14 residues. The V and J ends lost 3 bases and 0 bases respectively, with 8 bases between them. The chain's CDR3 is CASSFLRVNTEAFF. The CDR3 coding sequence is TGTGCCAGCAGTTTTCTCCGAGTGAACACTGAAGCTTTCTTT.